Below, one T cell receptor (beta chain) is given with its context. The antigen remains undetermined. Total RNA amounts of at least 5.5 micrograms were extracted per sample. The CDR3 consists of 16 residues. V was clipped by 4 bases and J by 7 bases; unmatched bases: 15. The germline V gene has CDR1 SGHRS and CDR2 YFSETQ. A second PCR of about 7 to 11 cycles used a sample-barcoded 5' primer and a J-beta primer mix. Tagging of each cDNA molecule was performed by a template-switch adaptor with 12 random nucleotides. TCRdb reprocessed the 5' RACE reads via MiXCR and lists one record per CDR3 protein. This sample yields about 840,000 distinct CDR3 sequences, of which about 27% are seen a single time; 10% belongs to the top ten. The data are from a study of blood T cells in healthy people across ages. Study-wide results and limits: Long-lived donors carried more naive CD4+ cells and greater diversity than aged donors. Shifts in expanded clonotypes may have been confounded by donor CMV status, which was unknown.

These data were also reused for a study on T cells of mothers and their children.

This clonotype was obtained from a woman between 40 and 55 years old in good health. Sequences were obtained from blood. The chain employs TRBV5-1 and TRBJ1-2; TRBD1 aligns across 8 bases. The CDR3 protein is CASSSNAGGFTIGYTF. In DNA form, the CDR3 reads TGCGCCAGCAGCAGCAACGCAGGGGGCTTCACCATTGGCTACACCTTC.